This T cell receptor (beta chain) was identified during a study of identical twins. MiXCR was run by TCRdb on the 5' RACE reads, yielding one entry per CDR3 protein. The sample lists about 240,000 distinct CDR3 sequences, about 10% occurring once. This clonotype was detected many times. Sequenced material: memory T cells sorted from blood. The clonotype was recovered from a man aged 45-65 years in good health.

In DNA, the CDR3 is TGTGCCAGCAGCCCCGGACAGGGCTCCTACAATGAGCAGTTCTTC. Its protein product is CASSPGQGSYNEQFF. The chain combines TRBV7-2 with TRBJ2-1; 8 bases are shared with TRBD1. The CDR3 is 15 amino acids. V shed 5 bases, J shed 0 bases, and the junction held 3 bases outside the gene matches. The germline V gene has CDR1 SGHTA and CDR2 FQGNSA.